This TCR beta chain emerged from a study of shared clonotypes between healthy human individuals. The study's findings and limits: The diversity represented, both genetic and in exposure history, was limited by few donors.

A split of CD4+ cells into CD45RA+ naive and CD45RA-negative memory subsets was performed. The germline V gene has CDR1 MNHEY and CDR2 SMNVEV (reference sequence). Trimming at V came to 3 bases and at J to 6 bases, leaving 7 bases not matched to a gene. The CDR3 is 15 amino acids. Execution of the assay was at deep level. Authors' analysis steps: Junction-only sequences without quality scores were provided by ImmunoSEQ, so filtering was different. Some clones are missing from TCRdb's copy, which holds only in-frame ones; the method was immunoSEQ multiplex PCR. V, J and clone size derive from that table, while D and trimming were established from the DNA sequence. The sample has about 1.1 million clones, about 80% seen once; the top ten hold 0.55% to 0.7%. Note on this clone: What it binds is not known.

V gene TRBV27 combines with J gene TRBJ2-2, with TRBD2 identical over 7 bases. Sample: memory CD4+ T cells from PBMCs. The subset was: CD45RA-negative fraction. This clonotype was obtained from a man between 18 and 29 years old in good health. Some clones in this sample may be carry-over from other donors' samples. The CDR3 nucleotides read TGTGCCAGCAGTTTGGGACTACAAGGCGCCGGGGAGCTGTTTTTT. Its protein product is CASSLGLQGAGELFF.